This T cell receptor beta chain derives from a study of T cells after somatic rescue of genetic block (dated by TCRdb to about 2020). At the level of the whole study: What the study looked at was long-term robustness, specifically in a T-cell system that came about through somatic rescue of a genetic block in T-cell development.

The library was obtained by the immunoSEQ multiplex PCR assay. What TCRdb holds here is the immuneACCESS table cut down to in-frame rearrangements. Part of the clones is not present; checked against another copy, under half of the missing clones reflect an unresolved V gene, and the others are unexplained. The sample table records some 90,000 clones; around 90% of these occur just once. 1.5% to 2% of the sample lies in the top ten. This clone occurred many times. Its antigen specificity is not known. No much larger clone exists at a distance of one base, and base qualities are not known. Sequencing was carried out using peripheral blood mononuclear cells (PBMCs). The origin of this receptor is a woman younger than 35.

The DNA sequence is given as TGTGCCAGCACCGGGACAGGGTCCTACAATGAGCAGTTCTTC. Its translation is CASTGTGSYNEQFF. This sequence uses TRBV11-1 and TRBJ2-1; 9 bases in between match TRBD1. Here V drops 7 bases and J drops 1 base, and the junction holds 2 bases not matched to any gene. From a lookup of the germline V gene (reference sequence), CDR1 and CDR2 are SGHAT and FQDESV. Reading from cysteine to phenylalanine, the CDR3 counts 14 amino acids. Just the 42-base CDR3 DNA is kept, in frame starting at base 1. Reference TRBV11-1 and TRBJ2-1 proteins supply the regions before and after the CDR3; the full variable domain is: EAEVAQSPRYKITEKSQAVAFWCDPISGHATLYWYRQILGQGPELLVQFQDESVVDDSQLPKDRFSAERLKGVDSTLKIQPAELGDSAMYLCASTGTGSYNEQFFGPGTRLTVL.